Included here is one T cell receptor (beta chain) sequence, with context. Its antigen remains unidentified. The sample is drawn from a study of T and B cells in COVID-19 patients. V lost 2 bases and J 0 bases, leaving 13 bases between the germline ends. The length of the CDR3 is 17 residues. Germline values: CDR1 LGHNA, CDR2 YSLEER. TRB was amplified from approximately 250-500 ng of blood genomic DNA. BIOMED2 TRB-A/B primer pools were used in multiplex TRB PCR. MiXCR was run by TCRdb on the multiplex PCR reads, yielding one entry per CDR3 protein. The top ten clones hold approximately 25% of a sample with 4,500 to 5,000 distinct CDR3 sequences, 33% of them seen once. General observations from the study: In COVID-19 patients, T cell receptor beta variable and joining gene use was reportedly strongly skewed. Few blood samples existed from mildly ill patients during symptoms or early in severe cases.

Sequenced sample: blood. The chain uses TRBV4-3 and TRBJ1-4; no clear D gene. This sequence was found in a human donor who had recovered from COVID-19. Here the CDR3 reads CASSQSFRASTNEKLFF. CDR3 coding DNA: TGCGCCAGCAGCCAATCATTTAGGGCATCAACTAATGAAAAACTGTTTTTT.